The 19 T cell receptor beta chains given below trace back to one sample, sequenced in a study of Ad26.COV2.S vaccination and SARS-CoV-2 variants. Repertoires were generated with immunoSEQ multiplex PCR, while TCRdb's copy carries only in-frame clones and drops some. The sample records fewer than 400,000 clones, 90% being singletons. The treatment: approximately 18 received Ad26.COV2.S at low or high dose, single or two shots; about 5 received placebo; per-sample allocation not given. Collection of samples fell on day 63 after the first vaccine or placebo injection. Sequencing was performed on peripheral blood, taken in a trial of Ad26.COV2.S vaccine versus placebo. These receptors came from a person aged 18 to 65 who received the Ad26.COV2.S COVID-19 vaccine or a placebo.

Notes on this clone: In the same sample, other DNA sequences code for this CDR3. The V gene is TRBV7-9, the J gene TRBJ1-4; 7 bases agree with TRBD1. Losses at the gene ends were 1 base for V and 5 bases for J; bases not matched to a gene: 1. The CDR3 has 14 residues. CDR1 is SEHNR and CDR2 is FQNEAQ in the germline V gene (reference sequence). CDR3 protein: CASSLGDSNEKLFF. The DNA for the CDR3 is TGTGCCAGCAGCTTAGGGGACAGCAATGAAAAACTGTTTTTT.

This clone was found many times. The chain links TRBV6-2 or TRBV6-3 to TRBJ1-1; TRBD1 might be the D (5 bases). From germline, CDR1 is MNHEY and CDR2 SVGEGT. CDR3 length: 16 amino acids. Deletions cut 0 bases from V and 3 bases from J, with 14 bases between. This CDR3 reads CASSYSPGRSDTEAFF. CDR3 nucleotides: TGTGCCAGCAGTTACTCACCGGGACGGTCGGACACTGAAGCTTTCTTT.

This clone was detected once. V is TRBV7-3 and J is TRBJ2-5; the match to TRBD2 covers 9 bases. The CDR3 has 15 residues. J lost 3 bases, V lost 6 bases, and 8 bases had no gene match. Germline lookup yields CDR1 SGHTA and CDR2 FQGTGA. The CDR3 reads CASRSKAGGEETQYF. The CDR3 DNA is TGTGCCAGCAGATCTAAAGCGGGAGGCGAAGAGACCCAGTACTTC. Based on the CDR3 plus reference TRBV7-3 and TRBJ2-5, the full variable domain is GAGVSQTPSNKVTEKGKYVELRCDPISGHTALYWYRQSLGQGPEFLIYFQGTGAADDSGLPNDRFFAVRPEGSVSTLKIQRTERGDSAVYLCASRSKAGGEETQYFGPGTRLLVL.

This chain uses TRBV6-5 with TRBJ1-1, with D uncertain. This CDR3 contains 13 residues. Trimming cost V 0 bases and J 7 bases, with 9 bases left between them. Germline CDR1 is MNHEY and CDR2 is SVGAGI. In DNA form, the CDR3 reads TGTGCCAGCAGTTACTCGACCCCGTATGAAGCTTTCTTT. This encodes CASSYSTPYEAFF.

The chain joins TRBV27 to TRBJ2-3, with D unresolved. Germline CDR1 MNHEY, CDR2 SMNVEV (reference sequence). This CDR3 spans 13 amino acids. Between the trimmed V and J ends, which lost 2 bases and 4 bases, there was a span of 7 bases. In DNA form, the CDR3 reads TGTGCCAGCAGTTTAGGGGTTCCAGATACGCAGTATTTT. It encodes CASSLGVPDTQYF.

The rearrangement joins TRBV11-2 to TRBJ1-1, with D uncertain. Trimming removed 3 bases from V and 1 base from J, with 12 bases in between. The V gene's germline CDR1 is SGHAT and CDR2 FQNNGV. The CDR3 is 15 residues long. The chain's CDR3 is CASSLSGGGNTEAFF. DNA for the CDR3: TGTGCCAGCAGCTTGAGCGGTGGTGGGAACACTGAAGCTTTCTTT.

The gene calls are TRBV29-1 and TRBJ1-4; the match to TRBD1 covers 7 bases. The trim removed 6 bases at V and 7 bases at J, leaving 5 bases unmatched. Germline CDR1 SQVTM, CDR2 ANQGSEA. CDR3 length: 12 residues. The CDR3 DNA reads as TGCAGCGTGACAGGGTTAGGTGAAAAACTGTTTTTT. It codes for CSVTGLGEKLFF.

J is TRBJ1-4 and V is TRBV6-5; D is possibly TRBD1 (5 bases). Germline loops: CDR1 MNHEY, CDR2 SVGAGI. CDR3 size: 15 residues. V dropped 6 bases and J dropped 2 bases, with 13 bases sitting between them. CDR3 amino acids: CASSFEGSTNEKLFF. The CDR3 region has the DNA TGTGCCAGCAGCTTCGAGGGGAGCACTAATGAAAAACTGTTTTTT.

V and J are TRBV9 and TRBJ1-1; no firm D call. CDR1 is SGDLS and CDR2 is YYNGEE in the germline V gene. V dropped 0 bases and J dropped 1 base, with 4 bases sitting between them. The CDR3 has 13 amino acids. This CDR3 reads CASSVDWNTEAFF. The DNA of the CDR3 is TGTGCCAGCAGCGTAGACTGGAACACTGAAGCTTTCTTT.

This clone occurred a few times. The gene calls are TRBV5-5 and TRBJ1-5, with D perhaps matching TRBD1 (5 bases). Germline V gene sequence: CDR1 SGHKS, CDR2 YYEKEE (reference sequence). V was pared by 0 bases and J by 5 bases, with 12 bases between. This CDR3 spans 15 amino acids. The CDR3 nucleotides read TGTGCCAGCAGCTTGGACGGGGCATTGGATCAGCCCCAGCATTTT. Encoded protein: CASSLDGALDQPQHF.

There are a few counts of this clone. The chain carries TRBV24-1 and TRBJ1-1; TRBD1 is a possible D gene (5 bases). CDR3 length: 15 amino acids. The V end was cut by 3 bases, the J end by 1 base, with 11 bases between. Germline V lookup: CDR1 KGHDR, CDR2 SFDVKD. CDR3 DNA sequence: TGTGCCACCAGTGATGAGGGACTCTCGAACACTGAAGCTTTCTTT. Protein: CATSDEGLSNTEAFF.

The chain joins TRBV11-3 to TRBJ2-2; D is undetermined. Trimming took off 8 bases at V and 1 base at J, with 8 bases between the two ends. The CDR3 has 13 residues. The germline CDR1 and CDR2 sequences are SGHNT and YENEEA. The CDR3 sequence is CASRYRNTGELFF. The CDR3 bases are TGTGCCAGCCGGTATCGGAACACCGGGGAGCTGTTTTTT.

This clone was counted between two and nine times. The chain links TRBV4-3 to TRBJ1-5; D perhaps matches TRBD1 (5 bases). V was trimmed by 0 bases and J by 7 bases, leaving 10 bases between them. Germline loops: CDR1 LGHNA, CDR2 YSLEER. This CDR3 is built from 14 residues. The CDR3 protein is CASSQDQGWQPQHF. The DNA for the CDR3 is TGCGCCAGCAGCCAAGATCAGGGTTGGCAGCCCCAGCATTTT.

This clone was picked up a small number of times. The rearrangement joins TRBV28 to TRBJ1-6, with 7 bases that match TRBD1. The V segment lost 5 bases and the J segment 6 bases; nucleotides outside the gene matches: 10. Germline V CDR1 and CDR2: MDHEN, SYDVKM. The CDR3 extends over 16 amino acids. CDR3 protein: CASSAQSQGTNSPLHF. DNA for the CDR3: TGTGCCAGCAGTGCTCAGTCACAGGGGACTAATTCACCCCTCCACTTT.

V gene TRBV6-5 combines with J gene TRBJ1-3; weak D call: TRBD1 (6 bases). The V and J ends lost 2 bases and 4 bases respectively, with 9 bases between them. The V gene's germline CDR1 is MNHEY and CDR2 SVGAGI. CDR3 length: 14 amino acids. CDR3 amino acids: CASSYDRSGNTIYF. The CDR3, as DNA: TGTGCCAGCAGTTACGACAGGTCCGGAAACACCATATATTTT.

The chain links TRBV7-2 to TRBJ1-1; 8 nucleotides match TRBD1. The CDR3 covers 13 residues. The germline V gene encodes CDR1 SGHTA and CDR2 FQGNSA. Unmatched junction bases numbered 4, after V lost 4 bases and J lost 6 bases. CDR3 nucleotide sequence: TGTGCCAGCAGCTCGGGACAGGCACCTGAAGCTTTCTTT. This translates into CASSSGQAPEAFF.

This clone was seen a single time. The CDR3 DNA reads as TGTGCCAGCAGCGTAGTAGGGGGGAGGGCTACAGATACGCAGTATTTT. Translation gives CASSVVGGRATDTQYF. V gene TRBV9 combines with J gene TRBJ2-3; perhaps TRBD2 as D (7 bases). This CDR3 is built from 16 residues. The V gene's germline CDR1 is SGDLS and CDR2 YYNGEE. V was cut by 0 bases and J by 3 bases, with 14 bases left in between.

This chain joins TRBV7-9 and TRBJ1-4; the D is unclear. The ends were cut back, 0 bases at V and 8 bases at J, with 13 bases in the middle. Germline V gene data show CDR1 as SEHNR and CDR2 as FQNEAQ (reference sequence). The CDR3 has 15 residues. CDR3 in amino acids: CASSLAAMEREKLFF. Here the CDR3 DNA reads TGTGCCAGCAGCTTAGCTGCCATGGAGCGGGAAAAACTGTTTTTT.

The V call is TRBV3-1 (or the pseudogene TRBV3-2), the J call TRBJ1-3, with a tentative D call TRBD1 (5 bases). CDR1 and CDR2 (germline): LGHDT, YNNKEL (reference sequence). V was clipped by 5 bases and J by 0 bases, with 17 bases between them. The CDR3 has 17 amino acids. The CDR3 DNA follows: TGTGCCAGCAGCGAAGGGCCTCGGGGCTACTCTGGAAACACCATATATTTT. The encoded protein is CASSEGPRGYSGNTIYF.